The clone carrying this T cell receptor beta chain was counted at least ten times. This sample was included in a study of blood T cell repertoires in COVID-19. Overall study context: Acute and convalescent COVID-19 specimens originated in the United States, Italy and Spain. T cells, B-cell-depleted T cells, or PBMCs supplied cDNA or gDNA.

Original processing notes: Estimation of nucleated cell counts was performed using reference gene primer amplification. TCRdb's table, derived via immunoSEQ multiplex PCR, lists solely in-frame clones and lacks some. That table is the source of V, J and clone size, and D and trimming were worked out from the DNA. Of approximately 150,000 clones in the sample, 84% were seen once. With V trimmed by 3 bases and J by 8 bases, 13 bases remained unmatched. CDR3 length equals 16 residues. The germline V gene has CDR1 MGHRA and CDR2 YSYEKL. The chain recombines TRBV4-1 with TRBJ2-1, with 7 bases lining up with TRBD1. The receptor's source is a woman older than 75 with acute or convalescent COVID-19. The sequencing sample was made of peripheral blood. The CDR3 DNA reads as TGCGCCAGCAGCCACGAGGGTGTTCGACAGGGCCATGAGCAGTTCTTC. It yields the protein CASSHEGVRQGHEQFF.